This T cell receptor (beta chain) was sequenced in a study of T-cell reconstitution after alpha-beta-depleted transplantation in children. The authors prepared the TCRbeta library with unique molecular identifiers. From the PCR reads, TCRdb called clonotypes with MiXCR, one entry per CDR3 protein. Among about 360,000 distinct CDR3 sequences listed, 10% to 15% were seen once. Germline V gene lookup returns CDR1 SEHNR and CDR2 FQNEAQ (reference sequence). With V trimmed by 7 bases and J by 9 bases, 9 bases remained unmatched. The CDR3 sequence is 13 residues long. The clonotype was recovered from a human donor who donated a stem cell graft to a child with Fanconi anemia. The rearrangement joins TRBV7-9 to TRBJ2-1; 7 positions agree with TRBD1. Sequenced here: PBMCs, sampled from the stem cell graft. The CDR3 DNA follows: TGTGCCAGCACCCGACAGGGTTTTAGTGAGCAGTTCTTC. As protein: CASTRQGFSEQFF.